This T cell receptor (beta chain) was identified in a study of blood T cells in healthy people across ages. Combining a sample-barcoded 5' primer with a J-beta primer mix, a second PCR ran for roughly 6 to 12 cycles. TCRdb called the 5' RACE reads again in MiXCR, with one record for every CDR3 protein. The sample includes fewer than 2 million distinct CDR3 sequences, 35% to 50% of them seen just once. Germline values: CDR1 MDHEN, CDR2 SYDVKM. The CDR3 loop spans 16 amino acids. With 5 bases clipped from V and 3 bases from J, the junction kept 7 bases outside the gene matches. A minimum of 6 million PBMCs was isolated per sample.

The sequencing sample was made of blood. This receptor was taken from a human donor in good health. The rearrangement joins TRBV28 to TRBJ1-4; 9 bases match TRBD1. The CDR3: CASSIRDRESNEKLFF. The CDR3 DNA is TGTGCCAGCAGTATCCGGGACAGGGAGTCTAATGAAAAACTGTTTTTT.